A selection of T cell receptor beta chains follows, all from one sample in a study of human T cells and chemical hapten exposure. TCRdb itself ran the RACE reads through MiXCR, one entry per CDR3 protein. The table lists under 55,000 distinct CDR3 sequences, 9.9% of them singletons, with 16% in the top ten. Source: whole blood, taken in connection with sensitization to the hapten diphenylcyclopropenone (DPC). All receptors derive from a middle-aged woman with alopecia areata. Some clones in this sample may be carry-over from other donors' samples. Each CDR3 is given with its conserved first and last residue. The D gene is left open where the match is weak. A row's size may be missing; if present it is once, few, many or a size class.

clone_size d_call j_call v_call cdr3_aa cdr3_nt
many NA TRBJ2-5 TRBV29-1 CSVEDGQHEYF TGCAGCGTTGAAGATGGGCAGCATGAGTACTTC
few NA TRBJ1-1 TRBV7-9 CATRFLDRNTETFF TGTGCCACCCGTTTCCTCGACAGGAACACTGAAACTTTCTTT
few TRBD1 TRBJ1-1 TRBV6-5 CASSYDRGLAEAFF TGTGCCAGCAGTTACGACAGGGGCTTGGCTGAAGCTTTCTTT
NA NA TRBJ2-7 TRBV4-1 CASSQGTDPVLYF TGCGCCAGCAGCCAAGGAACCGACCCCGTTCTGTACTTC
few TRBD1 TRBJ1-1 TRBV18 CASSLGTGGTEAFF TGTGCCAGCTCACTTGGGACAGGGGGTACTGAAGCTTTCTTT
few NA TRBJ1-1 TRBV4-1 CASRAMNTEAFF TGCGCCAGCAGGGCCATGAACACTGAAGCTTTCTTT
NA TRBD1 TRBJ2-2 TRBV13 CASSLWTGTNTGELFF TGTGCCAGCAGCTTGTGGACAGGGACAAACACCGGGGAGCTGTTTTTT
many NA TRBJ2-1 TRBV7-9 CASSSRLGEQFF TGTGCCAGCAGCTCGAGACTCGGTGAGCAGTTCTTC
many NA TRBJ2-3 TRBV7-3 CASSLKGTDTQYF TGTGCCAGCAGCTTAAAGGGCACAGATACGCAGTATTTT
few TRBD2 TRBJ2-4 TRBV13 CASKERGAGNIQYF TGTGCCAGCAAGGAGCGGGGGGCCGGGAACATTCAGTACTTC
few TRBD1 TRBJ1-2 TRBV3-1 CASRSRDRVYGYTF TGTGCCAGCAGGTCCCGGGACAGAGTTTATGGCTACACCTTC
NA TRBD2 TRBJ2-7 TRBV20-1 CTARLAGVYEQYF TGCACCGCCCGCCTAGCGGGGGTCTACGAGCAGTACTTC
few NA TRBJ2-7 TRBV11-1 CASSLGTGKIYEQYF TGTGCCAGCAGCTTAGGCACAGGGAAAATCTACGAGCAGTACTTC
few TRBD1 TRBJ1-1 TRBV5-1 CASNQYGQGNTEAFF TGCGCCAGCAACCAATACGGACAGGGGAACACTGAAGCTTTCTTT
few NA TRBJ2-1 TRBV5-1 CASSLFPGNEQFF TGCGCCAGCAGCTTGTTCCCGGGAAATGAGCAGTTCTTC
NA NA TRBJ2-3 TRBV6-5 CASSYSSVGSTDTQYF TGTGCCAGCAGTTACTCGAGTGTAGGGTCCACAGATACGCAGTATTTT
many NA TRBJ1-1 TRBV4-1 CASSQGGGRFAEAFF TGCGCCAGCAGCCAAGGTGGGGGGCGGTTTGCTGAAGCTTTCTTT
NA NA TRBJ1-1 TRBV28 CASSFLAENAEAFF TGTGCCAGCAGTTTTTTGGCGGAAAACGCTGAAGCTTTCTTT
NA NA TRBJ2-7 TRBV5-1 CASSFLTPAYEQYF TGCGCCAGCAGCTTCCTAACCCCGGCCTACGAGCAGTACTTC
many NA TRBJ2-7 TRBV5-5 CASSLAGESIYEQYF TGTGCCAGCAGCTTGGCAGGGGAGTCGATCTACGAGCAGTACTTC
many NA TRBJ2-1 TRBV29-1 CSVTRLGGEQFF TGCAGCGTTACGAGGTTAGGGGGTGAGCAGTTCTTC
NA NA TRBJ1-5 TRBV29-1 CSVCPDSNQPQHF TGCAGCGTTTGCCCGGATAGCAATCAGCCCCAGCATTTT
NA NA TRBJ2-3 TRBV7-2 CASSLGGIDTDTQYF TGTGCCAGCAGCTTAGGGGGGATTGACACAGATACGCAGTATTTT
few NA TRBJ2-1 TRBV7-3 CASSLNSYNEQFF TGTGCCAGCAGCTTAAACTCCTACAATGAGCAGTTCTTC
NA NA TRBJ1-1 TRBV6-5 CASSYSGGPEAFF TGTGCCAGCAGTTACTCAGGGGGGCCTGAAGCTTTCTTT
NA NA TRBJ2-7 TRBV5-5 CASSRLVRDYEQYF TGTGCCAGCAGCCGACTAGTACGGGACTACGAGCAGTACTTC
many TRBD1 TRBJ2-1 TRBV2 CASSLQGQGYNEQFF TGTGCCAGCAGCCTCCAAGGACAGGGCTACAATGAGCAGTTCTTC
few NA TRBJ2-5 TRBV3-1 CASSQEPQETQYF TGTGCCAGCAGCCAGGAGCCCCAAGAGACCCAGTACTTC
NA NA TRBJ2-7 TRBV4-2 CASSSTSYEQYF TGTGCCAGCAGCTCAACCTCCTACGAGCAGTACTTC
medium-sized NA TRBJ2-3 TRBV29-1 CSVAEDTQYF TGCAGCGTTGCGGAAGATACGCAGTATTTT
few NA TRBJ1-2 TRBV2 CASSVGPQGNHGYTF TGTGCCAGCAGTGTGGGGCCGCAGGGAAACCATGGCTACACCTTC
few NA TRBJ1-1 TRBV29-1 CSAQEVHYTEAFF TGCAGCGCCCAAGAGGTACATTACACTGAAGCTTTCTTT
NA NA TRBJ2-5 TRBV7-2 CASSLTRAQETQYF TGTGCCAGCAGCTTAACTAGAGCGCAAGAGACCCAGTACTTC
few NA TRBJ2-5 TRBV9 CASSVNSQETQYF TGTGCCAGCAGCGTAAACAGTCAAGAGACCCAGTACTTC
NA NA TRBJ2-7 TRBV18 CASSPSPLREQYF TGTGCCAGCTCACCGTCCCCACTGAGGGAGCAGTACTTC
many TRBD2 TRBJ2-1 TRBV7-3 CASSPRLAGGVNEQFF TGTGCCAGCAGCCCCCGACTAGCGGGGGGCGTCAATGAGCAGTTCTTC
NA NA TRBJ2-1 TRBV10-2 CASSESNEQFF TGCGCCAGCAGTGAGTCGAATGAGCAGTTCTTC
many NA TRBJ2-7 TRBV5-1 CASSPVGGVYYEQYF TGCGCCAGCAGCCCCGTCGGGGGAGTTTACTACGAGCAGTACTTC
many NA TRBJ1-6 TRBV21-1 CASSKGVFIPRGHSPLHF TGTGCCAGCAGCAAAGGGGTCTTTATCCCTAGGGGTCATTCACCCCTCCACTTT
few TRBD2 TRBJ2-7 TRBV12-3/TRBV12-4 CASSLVTSGSYEQYF TGTGCCAGCAGTTTAGTCACTAGCGGCTCCTACGAGCAGTACTTC
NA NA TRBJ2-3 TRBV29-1 CSVEGLDTQYF TGCAGCGTTGAAGGATTAGATACGCAGTATTTT
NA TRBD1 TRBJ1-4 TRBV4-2 CASSTPGTGSEKLFF TGTGCCAGCAGCACCCCCGGGACAGGGAGTGAAAAACTGTTTTTT
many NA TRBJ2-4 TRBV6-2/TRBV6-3 CASSYPLGPQSIQYF TGTGCCAGCAGTTACCCTCTCGGACCGCAGTCGATTCAGTACTTC
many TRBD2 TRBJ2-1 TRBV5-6 CASSPGTRSRWQFF TGTGCCAGCAGCCCCGGGACTAGGTCCCGATGGCAGTTCTTC
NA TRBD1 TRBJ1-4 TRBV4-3 CASSQESTSTGDLSEKLFF TGCGCCAGCAGCCAAGAGAGCACAAGCACAGGGGACCTTAGTGAAAAACTGTTTTTT
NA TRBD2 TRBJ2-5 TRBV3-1 CASSHPLAGAQYF TGTGCCAGCAGCCACCCACTAGCGGGGGCCCAGTACTTC
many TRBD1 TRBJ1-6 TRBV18 CASSPGTGTSSPLHF TGTGCCAGCTCACCCGGGACAGGTACGAGTTCACCCCTCCACTTT
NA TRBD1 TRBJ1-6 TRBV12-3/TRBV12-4 CASSRQGAYSPLHF TGTGCCAGCAGCAGACAGGGGGCTTACTCACCCCTCCACTTT
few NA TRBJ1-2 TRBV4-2 CASSQDVTPYGYTF TGTGCCAGCAGCCAAGATGTGACTCCCTATGGCTACACCTTC
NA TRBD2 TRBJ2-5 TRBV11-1 CASSPVAGEFQETRYF TGTGCCAGCAGCCCCGTAGCGGGGGAGTTCCAAGAGACCCGGTACTTC
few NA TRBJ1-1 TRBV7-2 CASSLAHKWEAFF TGTGCCAGCAGCTTAGCGCATAAATGGGAAGCTTTCTTT
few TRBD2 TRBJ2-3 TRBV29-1 CSVEDRERGRDTQYF TGCAGCGTTGAAGATCGAGAGCGGGGACGAGATACGCAGTATTTT